A selection of T cell receptor beta chains follows, all from one sample in a study of a mutant IDH1 vaccine in newly diagnosed glioma. Antigens of these TCRs are unknown. Measured with immunoSEQ multiplex PCR; TCRdb has only the in-frame clones, and not every one. This sample carries fewer than 45,000 clones, approximately 86% of them seen once, and the ten largest clones take 18%. The sample was PBMCs, taken from a glioma patient whose treatment included an IDH1 peptide vaccine. These receptors came from a man aged 18 to 30 with glioma. Some clones in this sample may be carry-over from other donors' samples. CDR3s include the opening cysteine and the closing phenylalanine or tryptophan. The order of the fields is CDR3 protein, V gene, clone size, J gene. Size tells how often a clone was seen (once, few, many) or the class of an expanded clone, and some rows leave it out.

CASSLGVVTEAFF,TRBV11-3,.,TRBJ1-1
CASSLGWGADGYTF,TRBV7-9,.,TRBJ1-2
CASSTDAGLYEQYF,TRBV19,.,TRBJ2-7
CASSLGWSQQGNSPLHF,TRBV5-1,.,TRBJ1-6
CASSSPGHLNTEAFF,TRBV19,few,TRBJ1-1
CASSQDHGFNQPQHF,TRBV6-5,.,TRBJ1-5
CASSFDRFMNTEAFF,TRBV7-9,.,TRBJ1-1
CASTKTGTTDTQYF,TRBV7-2,.,TRBJ2-3
CASSGQGTQPQHF,TRBV19,.,TRBJ1-5
CASSPRDRGYSGNTIYF,TRBV19,.,TRBJ1-3
CATSRLYPSSGNTIYF,TRBV15,.,TRBJ1-3
CASSLVGGQPQHF,TRBV7-2,.,TRBJ1-5
CASSLARANTEAFF,TRBV5-4,.,TRBJ1-1
CASSLVLNSHEQYF,TRBV7-2,.,TRBJ2-7
CASSSYLLTDGYTF,TRBV7-8,.,TRBJ1-2
CASSASKTGSGNTIYF,TRBV19,.,TRBJ1-3
CASSEFSGYNEQFF,TRBV10-2,.,TRBJ2-1
CSASSGRAVDEQFF,TRBV29-1,.,TRBJ2-1
CASSFQRDGYTF,TRBV7-2,.,TRBJ1-2
CASSEVVLGANVLTF,TRBV2,once,TRBJ2-6
CSVADGEAFF,TRBV29-1,.,TRBJ1-1
CASSIDRATRETQYF,TRBV19,.,TRBJ2-5
CASSVASHGYTF,TRBV2,.,TRBJ1-2
CASSSHWGGYGYTF,TRBV7-9,.,TRBJ1-2
CSVGVVYGYTF,TRBV20-1,.,TRBJ1-2
CASSDLDLYEQYF,TRBV25-1,.,TRBJ2-7
CAIRGTVERPQHF,TRBV10-3,.,TRBJ1-5
CASSYSVRAGELFF,TRBV6-6,.,TRBJ2-2
CASSLGEWPYNEQFF,TRBV5-4,few,TRBJ2-1
CASSYSGGTNYGYTF,TRBV6-5,.,TRBJ1-2
CASSQRVPGLAGGRTGELFF,TRBV4-2,.,TRBJ2-2
CASSLGDWGTEAFF,TRBV11-1,few,TRBJ1-1
CASSQSRGLSYEQYF,TRBV6-5,once,TRBJ2-7
CASSESSQDYEQYF,TRBV2,once,TRBJ2-7
CASSRLNTEAFF,TRBV6-5,.,TRBJ1-1
CASSYPRKGAGLNYGYTF,TRBV7-2,.,TRBJ1-2
CASVVGVGQPQHF,TRBV6-1,.,TRBJ1-5
CASSPQGGDSPLHF,TRBV18,few,TRBJ1-6
CASKVTGSTDTQYF,TRBV2,.,TRBJ2-3
CASSYSRGRVTEAFF,TRBV6-5,few,TRBJ1-1
CASTFGVNTGELFF,TRBV19,few,TRBJ2-2
CASSQALDRVTANTGELFF,TRBV4-1,.,TRBJ2-2
CASSLAESSYEQYF,TRBV5-6,.,TRBJ2-7
CAISALYYEQFF,TRBV10-3,.,TRBJ2-1
CASSVRDRGLLQNEQFF,TRBV7-2,.,TRBJ2-1
CASSLGGSRNSPLHF,TRBV5-1,once,TRBJ1-6
CASSQDTSRAEAFF,TRBV4-2,.,TRBJ1-1
CAWSVQAAKQYF,TRBV30,.,TRBJ2-7
CASSRDRGRSNQPQHF,TRBV7-8,.,TRBJ1-5
CASSLAPDSNEKLFF,TRBV7-6,.,TRBJ1-4
CASMDGPGSGANVLTF,TRBV10-1,.,TRBJ2-6
CASSYRTWDEQYF,TRBV6-5,.,TRBJ2-7
CASSQDLIRDRYYSNQPQHF,TRBV4-2,.,TRBJ1-5
CASSLVAGIVDQPQHF,TRBV7-2,.,TRBJ1-5